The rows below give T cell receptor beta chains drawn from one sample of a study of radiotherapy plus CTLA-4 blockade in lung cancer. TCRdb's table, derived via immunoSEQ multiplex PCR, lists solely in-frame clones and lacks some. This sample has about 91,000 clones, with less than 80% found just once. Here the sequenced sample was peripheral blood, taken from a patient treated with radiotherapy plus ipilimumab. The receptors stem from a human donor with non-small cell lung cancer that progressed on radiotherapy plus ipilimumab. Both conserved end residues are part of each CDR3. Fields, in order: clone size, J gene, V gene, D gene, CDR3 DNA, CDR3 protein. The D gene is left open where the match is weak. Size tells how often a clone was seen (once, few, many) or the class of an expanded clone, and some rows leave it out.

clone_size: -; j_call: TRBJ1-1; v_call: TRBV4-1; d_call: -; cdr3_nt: TGCGCCAGCAGCCTAACACGTTCGGATGAAGCTTTCTTT; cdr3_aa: CASSLTRSDEAFF
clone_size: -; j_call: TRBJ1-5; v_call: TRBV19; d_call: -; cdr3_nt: TGTGCCAGTAGTATGGGCGGGAGGGAATTTTTTCAGCCCCAGCATTTT; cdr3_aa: CASSMGGREFFQPQHF
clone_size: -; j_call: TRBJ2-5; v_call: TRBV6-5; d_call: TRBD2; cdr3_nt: TGTGCCAGCAGCTTTGGACTAGCGGGAGGAGAGACCCAGTACTTC; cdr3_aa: CASSFGLAGGETQYF
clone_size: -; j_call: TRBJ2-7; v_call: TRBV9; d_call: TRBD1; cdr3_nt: TGTGCCAGCAGCCCGGAGGACAGGGCCTACGAGCAGTACTTC; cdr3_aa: CASSPEDRAYEQYF
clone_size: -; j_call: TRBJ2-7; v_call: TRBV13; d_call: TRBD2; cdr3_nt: TGTGCCAGCAGCTTACGCGGGAGGCTTGCCTACGAGCAGTACTTC; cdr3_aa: CASSLRGRLAYEQYF
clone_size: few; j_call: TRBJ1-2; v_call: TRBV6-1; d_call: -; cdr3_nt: TGTGCCAGCAGTTCCGAGGCCCTGCTCGGCTATGGCTACACCTTC; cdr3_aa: CASSSEALLGYGYTF
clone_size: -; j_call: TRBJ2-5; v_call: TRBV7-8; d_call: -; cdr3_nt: TGTGCCAGCAGCTTAGTGGGGGCTGGGGGAGAGACCCAGTACTTC; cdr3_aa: CASSLVGAGGETQYF
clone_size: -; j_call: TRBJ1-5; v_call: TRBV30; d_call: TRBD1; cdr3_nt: TGTGCCTGGAGTTGGGGGACAGGGACCCATCAGCCCCAGCATTTT; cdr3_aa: CAWSWGTGTHQPQHF
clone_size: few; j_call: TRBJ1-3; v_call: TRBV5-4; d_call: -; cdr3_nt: TGTGCCAGCAGTATTGGCCTGACCTCTGGAAACACCATATATTTT; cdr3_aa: CASSIGLTSGNTIYF
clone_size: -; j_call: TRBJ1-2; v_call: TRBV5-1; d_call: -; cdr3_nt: TGCGCCAGCTCGATCAACACAGGCTATGGCTACACCTTC; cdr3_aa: CASSINTGYGYTF
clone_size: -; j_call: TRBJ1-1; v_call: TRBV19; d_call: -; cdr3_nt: TGTGCCAGTAGGAATTGGAGGGGCACTGAAGCTTTCTTT; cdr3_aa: CASRNWRGTEAFF
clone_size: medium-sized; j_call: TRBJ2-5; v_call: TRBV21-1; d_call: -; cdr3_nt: TGTGCCAGCAGCAGGGGGACCCAGTACTTC; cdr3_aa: CASSRGTQYF
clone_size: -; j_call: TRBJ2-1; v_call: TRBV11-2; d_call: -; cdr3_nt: TGTGCCAGCAGCCCCTCTGACAATGAGCAGTTCTTC; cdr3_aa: CASSPSDNEQFF
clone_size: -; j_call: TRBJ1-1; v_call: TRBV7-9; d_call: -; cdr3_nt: TGTGCCAGCAGCTTAGAACAGGGTGATGAAGCTTTCTTT; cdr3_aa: CASSLEQGDEAFF
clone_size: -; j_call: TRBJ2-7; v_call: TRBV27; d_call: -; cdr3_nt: TGTGCCAGCAGCAGTACAGGGCTAGCCTACGAGCAGTACTTC; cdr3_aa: CASSSTGLAYEQYF
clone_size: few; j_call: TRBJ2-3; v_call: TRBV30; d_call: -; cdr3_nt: TGTGCCTGGAGTGTAGGGTCCTGGGAGCCTAGCACAGATACGCAGTATTTT; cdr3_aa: CAWSVGSWEPSTDTQYF
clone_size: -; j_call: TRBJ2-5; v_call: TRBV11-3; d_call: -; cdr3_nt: TGTGCCAGCAGCCCCGGGACCACGAGAGAGACCCAGTACTTC; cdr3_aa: CASSPGTTRETQYF
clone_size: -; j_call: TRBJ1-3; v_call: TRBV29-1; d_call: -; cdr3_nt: TGCAGCGTCCAGTGGGGCTCTGGAAACACCATATATTTT; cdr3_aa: CSVQWGSGNTIYF
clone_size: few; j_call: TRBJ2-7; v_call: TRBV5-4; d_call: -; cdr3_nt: TGTGCCAGCAGCCCCGAAGGTGGGGTAAGGGGCCTATCCCCCGAGCAGTACTTC; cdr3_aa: CASSPEGGVRGLSPEQYF
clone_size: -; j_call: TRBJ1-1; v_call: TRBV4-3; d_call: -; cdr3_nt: TGCGCCAGCAGCCGAGATGCCATTCCCCCCGCTGAAGCTTTCTTT; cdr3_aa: CASSRDAIPPAEAFF
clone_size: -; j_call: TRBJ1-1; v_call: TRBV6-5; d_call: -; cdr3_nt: TGTGCCAGCAGCGCCGGCGGCACTGAAGCTTTCTTT; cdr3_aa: CASSAGGTEAFF
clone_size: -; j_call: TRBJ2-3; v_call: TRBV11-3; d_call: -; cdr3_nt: TGTGCCAGCAGCTTAAGTGGGAGTGGCACAGATACGCAGTATTTT; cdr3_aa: CASSLSGSGTDTQYF
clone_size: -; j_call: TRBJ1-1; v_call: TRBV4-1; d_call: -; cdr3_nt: TGCGCCAGCAGCCAAGATGTAATAATGGCAGATCTTAACACTGAAGCTTTCTTT; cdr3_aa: CASSQDVIMADLNTEAFF
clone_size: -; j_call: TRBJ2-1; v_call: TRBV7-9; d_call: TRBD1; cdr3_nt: TGTGCCAGCAGCTTAGAGGGGGGACAGGCCCAGCAGTTCTTC; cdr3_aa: CASSLEGGQAQQFF
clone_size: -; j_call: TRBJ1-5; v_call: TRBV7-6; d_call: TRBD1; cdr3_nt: TGTGCCAGCAGCATTTCAGGGGGCTGGAACAATCAGCCCCAGCATTTT; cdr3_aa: CASSISGGWNNQPQHF
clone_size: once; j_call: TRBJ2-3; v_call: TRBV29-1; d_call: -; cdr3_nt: TGCAGCGTTGAAGGGGGGTTCTTGACAGATACGCAGTATTTT; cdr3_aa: CSVEGGFLTDTQYF
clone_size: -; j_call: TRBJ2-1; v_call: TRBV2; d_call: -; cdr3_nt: TGTGCCAGCAAGGGTTACAATGAGCAGTTCTTC; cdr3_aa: CASKGYNEQFF
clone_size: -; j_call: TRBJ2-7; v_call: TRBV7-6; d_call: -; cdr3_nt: TGTGCCAGCAGCCCCAGACAGGGAGGGAATACCTACGAGCAGTACTTC; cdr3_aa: CASSPRQGGNTYEQYF